These T cell receptor beta chains were read from a single sample in a study of TIL therapy for anti-PD-1-resistant metastatic lung cancer. Generated by immunoSEQ multiplex PCR, the TCRdb table keeps only in-frame clones and is missing some. This sample has approximately 45,000 clones, with around 80% found just once. Source: blood, taken at baseline. These receptors were collected from a man aged 70 or older with non-small cell lung cancer. The conserved cysteine and the conserved F or W are not part of the CDR3 here. Only part of the rows carry a size: once, few, many, or a class if the clone is expanded.

v_gene	j_gene	len	abundance	CDR3aa
TRBV19	TRBJ2-7	13	.	ASSLGLQLIYEQY
TRBV18	TRBJ2-7	14	.	ASSPRQGPQALEQY
TRBV6-5	TRBJ2-7	8	.	ASSDYEQY
TRBV28	TRBJ2-1	17	.	ASTAPGQDGTSEYNEQF
TRBV15	TRBJ2-3	14	.	ATSRGEGHTADTQY
TRBV7-2	TRBJ2-2	13	few	ASSRQGAGTGELF
TRBV4-1	TRBJ1-1	13	once	ASSQVTGGRTEAF
TRBV5-6	TRBJ2-2	14	.	ASSRDTRLETGELF
TRBV28	TRBJ1-2	13	.	ASSFGTEYNYGYT
TRBV19	TRBJ2-1	11	few	ASIGTGWNEQF
TRBV7-9	TRBJ2-1	13	.	ASILTTGSYNEQF
TRBV29-1	TRBJ2-7	10	.	SVLRGLYEQY
TRBV28	TRBJ1-2	9	.	ASSHLTLYT
TRBV10-1	TRBJ2-1	8	.	AKGQGGQF
TRBV6-6	TRBJ2-7	10	few	ASSWTGYEQY
TRBV27	TRBJ2-7	12	.	ASSSLAGVWEQY
TRBV5-4	TRBJ2-7	11	.	ASSSPDSYEQY
TRBV21-1	TRBJ2-7	9	.	ASSTLYEQY
TRBV11-2	TRBJ2-3	12	once	ASSLDRGADTQY
TRBV18	TRBJ2-1	12	few	ASSPGSGNNEQF
TRBV18	TRBJ2-1	9	.	ASSLGYEQF
TRBV2	TRBJ2-3	15	.	ASSVQGRGEVKYTQY
TRBV27	TRBJ2-2	13	.	ASTVSGVHTGELF
TRBV11-2	TRBJ2-1	9	.	ASSLGGEQF
TRBV6-5	TRBJ1-6	13	.	ASRGRPPINSPLH
TRBV27	TRBJ2-7	13	.	ASSLTPGRAYEQY
TRBV28	TRBJ1-6	12	.	ASSLLQGGSPLH
TRBV5-1	TRBJ2-3	12	few	ASRTSGLTDTQY
TRBV5-1	TRBJ2-1	13	.	ASSLQAGGYNEQF
TRBV11-3	TRBJ2-7	12	.	ASSLRTGNYEQY
TRBV25-1	TRBJ1-2	13	.	ASSEYDRGMYGYT
TRBV11-2	TRBJ1-2	13	.	ASSLASQGIYGYT
TRBV10-3	TRBJ2-7	14	.	AIRGVTDQGTYEQY
TRBV7-6	TRBJ2-7	14	.	ASSLFRTEDPYEQY
TRBV28	TRBJ2-1	16	.	ASSGTSGRASRENEQF
TRBV19	TRBJ1-6	11	once	ASSIGGGSPLH
TRBV6-1	TRBJ1-5	11	once	ASSGTRDQPQH
TRBV19	TRBJ2-2	13	.	ASSMPRDFTGELF
TRBV11-1	TRBJ2-7	15	.	ASSLIRTSGRSYEQY
TRBV7-2	TRBJ2-7	10	.	ASSLRGREQY
TRBV19	TRBJ1-1	11	.	ASSPSDENEAF
TRBV2	TRBJ2-7	13	once	ASSVEASGSREQY
TRBV7-2	TRBJ2-3	10	.	ASSFFPDTQY
TRBV19	TRBJ2-2	12	few	ASSPRQVTGELF
TRBV28	TRBJ2-7	12	.	ASKLGTGVNEQY
TRBV5-4	TRBJ2-7	14	.	ASSLGALAGSYEQY
TRBV30	TRBJ2-5	14	.	AWSAAGGGSGETQY
TRBV7-8	TRBJ1-3	10	once	ASSTGTNTIY
TRBV7-2	TRBJ2-1	14	.	ASSSGPGTSSNEQF